The sequence of this T cell receptor (beta chain) was determined in a study of PD-1 blockade in classical Hodgkin lymphoma. Clones were read by immunoSEQ multiplex PCR, and TCRdb kept only the in-frame ones, dropping some. The data contain about 30,000 clones, approximately 90% of them seen just once; the ten biggest clones take up roughly 3.8%. Germline lookup yields CDR1 SGHNT and CDR2 YYREEE (reference sequence). CDR3 size: 15 residues. Regarding time point: newly diagnosed, previously untreated cHL patient sample. As concerns this clone: Compared with germline, one end of the junction differs, possibly owing to a read error.

The V gene is TRBV5-4, the J gene TRBJ2-1; 7 positions match TRBD1. The sequence came from a human donor with classical Hodgkin lymphoma. The sample comprised peripheral blood mononuclear cells (PBMCs). CDR3 nucleotides: TGTGCCAGCAGCTTGGGGACAGGCACTTACAACGAGCAGTTCTTC. It specifies CASSLGTGTYNEQFF.